This TCR beta chain was identified during a study of CD4 T cells in relation to SARS-CoV-2 and coronaviruses. At the level of the study: ViraFEST: approximately 10-day antigen culture of PBMCs, then TCR beta CDR3 sequencing.

Only in-frame clones appear in the TCRdb table, and some are missing; sequencing was by immunoSEQ multiplex PCR. This sample has tens of thousands of clones; 77% occur once, and the top ten carry roughly 2.8%. Unmatched junction bases numbered 4, after V lost 3 bases and J lost 8 bases. Germline CDR1 and CDR2: MGHRA and YSYEKL. The CDR3 contains 13 residues. Comments on this clone: Its antigen is currently unknown.

This chain links TRBV4-1 with TRBJ2-1, with 7 bases fitting TRBD1. The clonotype comes from an adult with COVID-19. Sequencing input: memory CD4+ T cells from PBMCs, cultured in vitro. The chain's CDR3 is CASSQRQGDEQFF. The CDR3 DNA follows: TGCGCCAGCAGCCAGAGACAGGGAGATGAGCAGTTCTTC.